A single sample gave rise to the 8 T cell receptor beta chains below, sequenced in a study of blood T cell repertoires in COVID-19. Clones were read by immunoSEQ multiplex PCR, and TCRdb kept only the in-frame ones, dropping some. This table holds about 220,000 clones, about 86% found once. The specimen sequenced was peripheral blood. The receptors here all came from a woman in her thirties who had recovered from COVID-19.

In this sample, this clone turned up once. The V call is TRBV7-9, the J call TRBJ1-1; D is unclear. The V end lost 5 bases, the J end lost 4 bases, and 14 bases lay between the germline ends. This CDR3 comprises 14 residues. Per germline, CDR1 SEHNR and CDR2 FQNEAQ (reference sequence). CDR3 nucleotide sequence: TGTGCCAGCAGCCCACCCGATTTGAGCACTGAAGCTTTCTTT. Protein: CASSPPDLSTEAFF.

The chain couples TRBV25-1 to TRBJ1-2; the match to TRBD1 covers 8 bases. From germline, CDR1 is MGHDK and CDR2 SYGVNS. The CDR3 is 16 residues long. J gave up 8 bases and V 1 base, and 12 bases lay outside the gene matches. The CDR3 DNA sequence: TGTGCCAGCAGTGAATGGGCAGGGGGCGAGCTGGAGGGCTACACCTTC. It codes for CASSEWAGGELEGYTF.

The rearrangement links TRBV19 to TRBJ1-4, with 9 bases matching TRBD1. V lost 2 bases to trimming and J lost 12 bases; unmatched junction nucleotides: 10. Germline V gene lookup returns CDR1 LNHDA and CDR2 SQIVND (reference sequence). This CDR3 is 15 amino acids long. CDR3 residues: CASSIRGTGPRELFF. The DNA for the CDR3 is TGTGCCAGTAGTATAAGGGGGACAGGGCCGAGGGAACTGTTTTTT.

J is TRBJ2-1 and V is TRBV5-1; D perhaps matches TRBD2 (7 bases). The CDR3 is 16 residues long. Trimming cost V 1 base and J 4 bases, with 15 bases left between them. In germline, CDR1 is SGHRS, CDR2 YFSETQ. The CDR3 sequence: CASSLPGEGEYNEQFF. In DNA, the CDR3 is TGCGCCAGCAGCTTGCCGGGGGAGGGGGAATACAATGAGCAGTTCTTC.

This chain uses TRBV29-1 with TRBJ2-6; D is ambiguous. V lost 3 bases and J lost 0, with 6 bases in between. Germline CDR1 and CDR2: SQVTM and ANQGSEA. The CDR3 is made up of 14 amino acids. The CDR3 is CSVDSGSGANVLTF. The CDR3 region has the DNA TGCAGCGTTGACTCGGGCTCTGGGGCCAACGTCCTGACTTTC.

The rearrangement links TRBV5-1 to TRBJ2-7; 8 positions agree with TRBD1. J was trimmed by 5 bases and V by 5 bases; bases with no gene match: 12. The germline gives CDR1 SGHRS, CDR2 YFSETQ. This CDR3 has 15 residues. The CDR3 loop reads CASSSFAGGNNEQYF. In nucleotides, the CDR3 is TGCGCCAGCAGTTCTTTCGCAGGGGGCAACAACGAGCAGTACTTC. The variable domain in full, with the rest retrieved from reference TRBV5-1 and TRBJ2-7, is KAGVTQTPRYLIKTRGQQVTLSCSPISGHRSVSWYQQTPGQGLQFLFEYFSETQRNKGNFPGRFSGRQFSNSRSEMNVSTLELGDSALYLCASSSFAGGNNEQYFGPGTRLTVT.

The chain's CDR3 is CASSVASDVEGELFF. CDR3 sequence (DNA): TGTGCCAGCAGCGTAGCTAGCGACGTCGAGGGGGAGCTGTTTTTT. The gene calls are TRBV9 and TRBJ2-2; D might be TRBD2 (6 bases). V shed 0 bases and J shed 8 bases, with 14 bases lying between them. This CDR3 has 15 residues. The germline CDR1 and CDR2 sequences are SGDLS and YYNGEE.

This clone was counted only a few times. CDR3 bases: TGTGCCAGCAGTGAGGGCCAGCCATCCTACGAGCAGTACTTC. It is translated as CASSEGQPSYEQYF. The V call is TRBV2, the J call TRBJ2-7; no reliable D call. The CDR3 is 14 residues long. Per germline, CDR1 SNHLY and CDR2 FYNNEI. Trimming took 3 bases from V and 1 from J, leaving 10 bases between them.